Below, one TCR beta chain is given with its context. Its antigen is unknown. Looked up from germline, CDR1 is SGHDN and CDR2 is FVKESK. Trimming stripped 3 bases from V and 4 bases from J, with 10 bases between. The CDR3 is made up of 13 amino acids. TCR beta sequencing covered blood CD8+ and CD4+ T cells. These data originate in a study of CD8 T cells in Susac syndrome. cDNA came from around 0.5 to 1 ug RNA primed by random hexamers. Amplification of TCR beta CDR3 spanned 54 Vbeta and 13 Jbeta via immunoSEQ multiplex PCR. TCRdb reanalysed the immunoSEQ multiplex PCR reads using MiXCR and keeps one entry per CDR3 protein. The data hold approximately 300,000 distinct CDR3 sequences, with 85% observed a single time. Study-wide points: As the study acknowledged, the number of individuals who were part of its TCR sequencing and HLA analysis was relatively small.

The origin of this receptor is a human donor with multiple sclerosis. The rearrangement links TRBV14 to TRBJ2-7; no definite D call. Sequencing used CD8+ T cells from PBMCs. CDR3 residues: CASSHWGIYEQYF. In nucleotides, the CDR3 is TGTGCCAGCAGCCACTGGGGTATATACGAGCAGTACTTC.